This T cell receptor (beta chain) stems from a study of early T cells in non-severe SARS-CoV-2 infection (dated by TCRdb to the early 2020s). With respect to the entire study: Because TCR sequencing was done on bulk RNA from unsorted whole blood, the alpha and beta chains could not be paired. On the study overall, not on this receptor specifically: VDJdb matching was skewed toward anti-spike CD8 responses and likely underestimated virus-specific expansions by missing private and CD4 specificities.

The CDR3 holds 14 amino acids from the cysteine to the phenylalanine. The retained sequence is limited to the CDR3, 42 bases, with the frame set at the first base. V and J lose 6 bases and 6 bases, and a span of 15 bases separates them. Via the germline V gene, CDR1 is SGHVS and CDR2 FQNEAQ. This was a case-control study nested in a cohort of healthcare workers in London, UK, who had nasopharyngeal swab PCR tests and blood samples taken every week. Healthcare workers were enrolled in the week of the UK lockdown, from 23 to 31 March 2020, and were followed every week for up to roughly 15 weeks. The library came from 5' RACE. The instrument given in TCRdb is NextSeq 500. In the TCR library protocol, unique molecular identifiers were attached to individual cDNA molecules to correct for PCR bias and sequencing error. Both TCR alpha and beta chains were sequenced, and tight co-correlation was observed between alpha and beta sequence abundances in each sample. The published analysis was carried out like this. Decombinator V4 was used to annotate TCR sequences for V gene, J gene and CDR3. Expanded TCRs were defined as changing significantly between any two time points under a Poisson model with p below 0.0001. TCR abundances were normalised to the total number of TCRs sequenced per sample and were expressed as counts per million. MAIT TCRs were defined by TRAV1-2 paired with TRAJ12, TRAJ20 or TRAJ33, and iNKT TCRs by TRAV10 paired with TRAJ18. VDJdb, accessed 1 November 2021, was searched for CMV, EBV and SARS-CoV-2 annotated TCRs, with TCRs annotated for multiple antigens excluded. The raw public data were reprocessed by TCRdb itself: fastp quality trimming at Q25, MiXCR clonotype calling, in-frame beta chains only. Every entry covers one CDR3 protein and lists the most common genes and DNA from its rows. In this record, the V and J calls reflect TCRdb's handling and not the investigators' own analysis. The sample has about 19,000 distinct CDR3 sequences on record, about 4.2% of them singletons. Of the sample, 7.2% falls within the top ten clones.

Ten or more counts support this clonotype. Its antigen is still unknown. Base qualities were left out, and no much larger clone turns up one base away. The sequence came from an adult who was a healthcare worker with PCR-confirmed SARS-CoV-2 infection or an uninfected control (not recorded which). Sequencing used whole blood. Here the chain combines TRBV7-8 and TRBJ2-1; the D element could tentatively be TRBD1 or TRBD2, as 5 bases agree for each. The CDR3 protein: CASRSTGAGNEQFF. The nucleotides read TGTGCCAGCAGATCGACCGGGGCAGGCAATGAGCAGTTCTTC.